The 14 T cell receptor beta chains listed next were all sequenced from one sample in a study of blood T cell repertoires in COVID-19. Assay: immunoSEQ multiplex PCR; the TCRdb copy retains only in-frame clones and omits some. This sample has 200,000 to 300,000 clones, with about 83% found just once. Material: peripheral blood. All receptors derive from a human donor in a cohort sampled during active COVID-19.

CDR3 region: CASSQDIGRARSNEQFF. In nucleotides, the CDR3 is TGTGCCAGCAGCCAAGATATCGGGAGGGCCCGGAGCAATGAGCAGTTCTTC. The V call is TRBV4-2, the J call TRBJ2-1; 8 bases match TRBD2. CDR3 length: 17 residues. Germline CDR1 and CDR2: LGHNA and YNFKEQ. J was trimmed by 6 bases and V by 0 bases; bases with no gene match: 10.

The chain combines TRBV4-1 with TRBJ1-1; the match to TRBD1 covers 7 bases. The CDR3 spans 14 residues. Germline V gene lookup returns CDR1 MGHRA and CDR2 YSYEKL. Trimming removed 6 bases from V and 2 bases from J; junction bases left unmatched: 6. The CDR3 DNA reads TGCGCCAGCAGTCTCGACAGGGCTAACACTGAAGCTTTCTTT. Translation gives CASSLDRANTEAFF.

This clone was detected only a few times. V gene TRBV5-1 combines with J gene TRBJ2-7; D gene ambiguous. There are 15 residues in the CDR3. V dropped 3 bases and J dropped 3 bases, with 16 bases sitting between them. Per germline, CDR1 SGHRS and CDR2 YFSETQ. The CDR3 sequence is CASSSSGSSYYEQYF. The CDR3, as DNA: TGCGCCAGCAGCTCGTCGGGTAGCAGTTACTACGAGCAGTACTTC. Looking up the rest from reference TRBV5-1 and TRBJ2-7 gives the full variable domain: KAGVTQTPRYLIKTRGQQVTLSCSPISGHRSVSWYQQTPGQGLQFLFEYFSETQRNKGNFPGRFSGRQFSNSRSEMNVSTLELGDSALYLCASSSSGSSYYEQYFGPGTRLTVT.

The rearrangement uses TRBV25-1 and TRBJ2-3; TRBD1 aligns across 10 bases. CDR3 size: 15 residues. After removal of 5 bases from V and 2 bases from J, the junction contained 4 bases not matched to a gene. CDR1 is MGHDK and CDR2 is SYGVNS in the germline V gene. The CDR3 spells CASSPDRGLTDTQYF. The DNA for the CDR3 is TGTGCCAGCAGTCCAGACAGGGGGCTCACAGATACGCAGTATTTT.

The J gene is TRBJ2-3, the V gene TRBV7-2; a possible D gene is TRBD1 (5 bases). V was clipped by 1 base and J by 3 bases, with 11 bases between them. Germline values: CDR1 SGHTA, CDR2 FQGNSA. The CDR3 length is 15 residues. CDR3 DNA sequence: TGTGCCAGCAGCTTAGTCAGGGTTTCAACAGATACGCAGTATTTT. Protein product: CASSLVRVSTDTQYF.

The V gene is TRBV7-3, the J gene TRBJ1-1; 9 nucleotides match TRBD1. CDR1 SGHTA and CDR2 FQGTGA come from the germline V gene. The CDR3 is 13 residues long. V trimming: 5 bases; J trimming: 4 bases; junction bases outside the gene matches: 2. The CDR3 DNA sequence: TGTGCCAGCAGCATGACAGGGGGCACTGAAGCTTTCTTT. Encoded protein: CASSMTGGTEAFF.

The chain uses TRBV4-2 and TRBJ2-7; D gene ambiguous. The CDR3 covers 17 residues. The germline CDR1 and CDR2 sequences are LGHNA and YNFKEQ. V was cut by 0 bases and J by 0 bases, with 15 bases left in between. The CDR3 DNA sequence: TGTGCCAGCAGCCAAGACATGTCGGGTGGAAGCTCCTACGAGCAGTACTTC. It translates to CASSQDMSGGSSYEQYF.

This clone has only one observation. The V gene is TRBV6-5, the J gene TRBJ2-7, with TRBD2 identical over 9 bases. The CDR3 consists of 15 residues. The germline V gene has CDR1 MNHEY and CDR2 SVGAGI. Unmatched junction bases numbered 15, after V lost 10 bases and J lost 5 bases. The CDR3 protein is CATLPVAGVTHEQYF. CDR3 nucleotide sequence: TGTGCCACCCTCCCCGTAGCGGGAGTCACCCACGAGCAGTACTTC.

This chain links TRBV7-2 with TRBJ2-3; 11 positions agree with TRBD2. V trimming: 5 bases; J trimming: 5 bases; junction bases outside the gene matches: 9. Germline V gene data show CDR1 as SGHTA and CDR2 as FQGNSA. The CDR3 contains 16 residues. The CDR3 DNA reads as TGTGCCAGCAGCCTAGGGGTTAGCGGGGGGGTAGATACGCAGTATTTT. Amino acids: CASSLGVSGGVDTQYF.

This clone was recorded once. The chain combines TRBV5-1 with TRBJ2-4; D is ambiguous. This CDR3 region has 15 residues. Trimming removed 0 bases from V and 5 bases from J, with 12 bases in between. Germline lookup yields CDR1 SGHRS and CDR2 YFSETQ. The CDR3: CASSLGPARENIQYF. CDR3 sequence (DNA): TGCGCCAGCAGCTTGGGACCGGCACGGGAAAACATTCAGTACTTC. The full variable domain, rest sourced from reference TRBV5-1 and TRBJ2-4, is KAGVTQTPRYLIKTRGQQVTLSCSPISGHRSVSWYQQTPGQGLQFLFEYFSETQRNKGNFPGRFSGRQFSNSRSEMNVSTLELGDSALYLCASSLGPARENIQYFGAGTRLSVL.

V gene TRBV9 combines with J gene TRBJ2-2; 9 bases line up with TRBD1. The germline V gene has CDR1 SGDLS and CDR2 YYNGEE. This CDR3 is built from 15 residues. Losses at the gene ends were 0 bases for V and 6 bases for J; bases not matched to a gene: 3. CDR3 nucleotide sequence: TGTGCCAGCAGCGTAGTAACAGGGGGCCCCGGGGAGCTGTTTTTT. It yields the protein CASSVVTGGPGELFF.

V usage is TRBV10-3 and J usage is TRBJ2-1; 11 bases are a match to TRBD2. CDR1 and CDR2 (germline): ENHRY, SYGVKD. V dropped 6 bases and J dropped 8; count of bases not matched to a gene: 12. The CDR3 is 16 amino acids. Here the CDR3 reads CAISPDLAGGYDEQFF. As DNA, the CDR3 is TGTGCCATCAGCCCAGATCTAGCGGGAGGTTACGATGAGCAGTTCTTC.

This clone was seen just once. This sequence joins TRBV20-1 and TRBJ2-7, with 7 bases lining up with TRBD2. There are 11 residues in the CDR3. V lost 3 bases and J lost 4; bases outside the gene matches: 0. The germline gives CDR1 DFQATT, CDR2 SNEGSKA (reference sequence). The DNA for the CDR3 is TGCAGTGCTAGCGGGAGGTACGAGCAGTACTTC. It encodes CSASGRYEQYF.

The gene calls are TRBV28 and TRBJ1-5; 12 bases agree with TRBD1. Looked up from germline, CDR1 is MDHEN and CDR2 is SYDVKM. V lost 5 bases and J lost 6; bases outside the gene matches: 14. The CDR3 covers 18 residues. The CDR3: CASSRGSSRDRGLQPQHF. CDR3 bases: TGTGCCAGCAGTCGAGGATCTTCTCGGGACAGGGGGCTTCAGCCCCAGCATTTT.